This passage covers 13 T cell receptor beta chains from one sample sequenced in a study of human CD8 memory T cell subsets. The TPEX subset meant dysfunctional early memory CD8+ cells, CCR7+ PD-1+ TIGIT+. Making the TCR beta libraries relied on UMI-labeled 5' RACE. TCRdb re-analyzed the 5' RACE reads; it lists each CDR3 protein once, without DNA. The sample has some 6,900 distinct CDR3 sequences. Material: CD8+ T cells from PBMCs. The receptors originated from a human donor in good health.

This clonotype is called medium-sized based on its frequency. The J gene is TRBJ2-1, the V gene TRBV7-9. The CDR3 length is 15 residues. The germline V gene encodes CDR1 SEHNR and CDR2 FQNEAQ (reference sequence). CDR3 region: CASSLSDSGYNEQFF.

The V and J genes are TRBV5-1 and TRBJ2-1; without DNA, the TCRdb call of TRBD1 cannot be checked. The CDR3 length is 14 residues. CDR1 is SGHRS and CDR2 is YFSETQ in the germline V gene. The CDR3 spells CASRTSSSYNEQFF.

This rearrangement joins TRBV13 to TRBJ2-1; TCRdb's assignment of TRBD2 cannot be checked, as there is no DNA. This CDR3 region has 20 residues. Germline V gives CDR1 PRHDT, CDR2 FYEKMQ (reference sequence). The CDR3 reads CASSLGLSRSGREFYNEQFF.

The gene calls are TRBV23-1 and TRBJ2-7; TCRdb calls TRBD2, which cannot be checked without DNA. TRBV23-1 is an ORF, with its function uncertain. This CDR3 has 17 residues. CDR3 loop: CASIPPPLAGGPDEQYF.

The V gene is TRBV2, the J gene TRBJ2-1; TCRdb picks TRBD2, but there is no DNA to check that call. The germline gives CDR1 SNHLY, CDR2 FYNNEI. The CDR3 runs 17 residues. The CDR3 region is CASSGTPIVAGGYEQFF.

This chain joins TRBV12-3 or TRBV12-4 and TRBJ2-7; the TCRdb D gene call, TRBD2, has no DNA to confirm it. CDR3 size: 17 residues. The CDR3 here is CASRAGTSGRGSYEQYF.

The chain combines TRBV20-1 with TRBJ2-1; TCRdb's D call, TRBD2, is unchecked because there is no DNA. This CDR3 contains 15 residues. Germline V gene sequence: CDR1 DFQATT, CDR2 SNEGSKA (reference sequence). The chain's CDR3 is CSAKPLRSGYNEQFF.

The V call is TRBV29-1, the J call TRBJ2-7; the TCRdb D gene call, TRBD1, has no DNA to confirm it. The CDR3 is made up of 12 amino acids. Germline values: CDR1 SQVTM, CDR2 ANQGSEA. CDR3 sequence reads: CSAGTGSYEQYF.

The rearrangement links TRBV24-1 to TRBJ2-2. Germline V gene data show CDR1 as KGHDR and CDR2 as SFDVKD. The CDR3 runs to 15 residues. CDR3 protein: CATSGLLPNTGELFF.

Frequency places this clonotype as large. V gene TRBV28 combines with J gene TRBJ2-7; there is no DNA to check the TCRdb D call of TRBD1. Germline V gene sequence: CDR1 MDHEN, CDR2 SYDVKM. The CDR3 runs 14 residues. CDR3 loop: CASKIGQGGYEQYF.

V gene TRBV2 combines with J gene TRBJ2-7; TCRdb's assignment of TRBD1 cannot be checked, as there is no DNA. This CDR3 is built from 14 residues. Germline assignment: CDR1 SNHLY and CDR2 FYNNEI. The CDR3 here is CASSELGQNYEQYF.

This rearrangement joins TRBV28 to TRBJ1-4. The length of the CDR3 is 16 residues. CDR1 and CDR2 (germline): MDHEN, SYDVKM. CDR3: CASSSVRTGENEKLFF.

This sequence joins TRBV27 and TRBJ2-7; TCRdb outputs TRBD1, but without DNA this stays unchecked. Germline V gene sequence: CDR1 MNHEY, CDR2 SMNVEV (reference sequence). The CDR3 runs to 13 residues. CDR3 amino acids: CASRATGWDEQYF.